A single sample gave rise to the 13 T cell receptor beta chains below, sequenced in a study of blood T cell repertoires in COVID-19. Clones were read by immunoSEQ multiplex PCR, and TCRdb kept only the in-frame ones, dropping some. Of 200,000 to 250,000 clones in the sample, 84% were seen once. The sequencing input was PBMCs or T cells enriched from blood (not recorded which). Every receptor here comes from a man in his 60s who had recovered from COVID-19.

The chain is built from TRBV27 and TRBJ2-5; a possible D gene is TRBD1 (5 bases). Trimming left V 5 bases short and J 1 base short, with 11 bases between. The CDR3 length is 14 residues. Germline V CDR1 and CDR2: MNHEY, SMNVEV (reference sequence). The CDR3 DNA reads as TGTGCCAGCAGTATTAGACAGACCCAAGAGACCCAGTACTTC. Protein product: CASSIRQTQETQYF.

In its sample, this clone was seen once. The chain combines TRBV7-9 with TRBJ1-1; a weak D match, TRBD1 (5 bases). V lost 10 bases, J lost 3 bases, and 21 bases lay in between. The CDR3 extends over 15 amino acids. Germline lookup yields CDR1 SEHNR and CDR2 FQNEAQ (reference sequence). The DNA for the CDR3 is TGTGCCACAAGCGATAGGAGGGGCTGGGACACTGAAGCTTTCTTT. Translated: CATSDRRGWDTEAFF. Full variable domain (outside the CDR3, taken from reference TRBV7-9 and TRBJ1-1): DTGVSQNPRHKITKRGQNVTFRCDPISEHNRLYWYRQTLGQGPEFLTYFQNEAQLEKSRLLSDRFSAERPKGSFSTLEIQRTEQGDSAMYLCATSDRRGWDTEAFFGQGTRLTVV.

The chain uses TRBV5-1 and TRBJ2-5; TRBD1 aligns across 11 bases. CDR1 SGHRS and CDR2 YFSETQ come from the germline V gene. This CDR3 contains 15 residues. V was clipped by 2 bases and J by 4 bases; unmatched bases: 4. For the CDR3, the DNA is TGCGCCAGCAGCTTACGGACAGGGGGCCGAGAGACCCAGTACTTC. Translating gives CASSLRTGGRETQYF.

On this clone: The identical CDR3 is also encoded by other nucleotide sequences in the sample. The chain is built from TRBV5-1 and TRBJ2-7; the match to TRBD1 covers 8 bases. CDR3 size: 13 residues. The germline V gene encodes CDR1 SGHRS and CDR2 YFSETQ. Trimming at V came to 5 bases and at J to 2 bases, leaving 3 bases not matched to a gene. The CDR3 loop is CASSTDRAYEQYF. In DNA form, the CDR3 reads TGCGCCAGCAGTACGGACAGGGCCTACGAGCAGTACTTC.

The chain has TRBV7-2 and TRBJ1-4; the D gene is possibly TRBD1 (5 bases). Trimming left V 1 base short and J 10 bases short, with 19 bases between. The CDR3 length is 16 residues. Germline V gives CDR1 SGHTA, CDR2 FQGNSA. The CDR3, as DNA: TGTGCCAGCAGCTTAGGGCAGGGAGGGATCGGGTCAAAACTGTTTTTT. Translating it yields CASSLGQGGIGSKLFF.

This clone was detected once. The V gene is TRBV7-9, the J gene TRBJ1-1; D not resolved. The germline gives CDR1 SEHNR, CDR2 FQNEAQ (reference sequence). V gave up 5 bases and J gave up 1 base, with 11 bases separating them. CDR3 length: 14 residues. The CDR3 DNA follows: TGTGCCAGCAGCCCGGGCCGGGGGAACACTGAAGCTTTCTTT. It yields the protein CASSPGRGNTEAFF.

This rearrangement joins TRBV5-1 to TRBJ2-1; possible D gene TRBD1, 6 bases. Germline V gene data show CDR1 as SGHRS and CDR2 as YFSETQ. V gave up 0 bases and J gave up 9 bases, with 10 bases separating them. This CDR3 is built from 13 residues. CDR3: CASSLGTGTEQFF. CDR3 DNA: TGCGCCAGCAGCTTGGGAACAGGGACTGAGCAGTTCTTC. Complete variable domain (other parts from reference TRBV5-1 and TRBJ2-1): KAGVTQTPRYLIKTRGQQVTLSCSPISGHRSVSWYQQTPGQGLQFLFEYFSETQRNKGNFPGRFSGRQFSNSRSEMNVSTLELGDSALYLCASSLGTGTEQFFGPGTRLTVL.

V gene TRBV9 combines with J gene TRBJ1-6, with D maybe TRBD1 (6 bases). With 0 bases removed from V and 9 bases from J, the gap between germline ends came to 16 bases. CDR1 and CDR2 (germline): SGDLS, YYNGEE. The CDR3 covers 16 residues. In nucleotides, the CDR3 is TGTGCCAGCAGCGTAGGATGGGGGCAGAGGTCTTCACCCCTCCACTTT. Translating gives CASSVGWGQRSSPLHF. The variable domain in full, completed from reference TRBV9 and TRBJ1-6, reads DSGVTQTPKHLITATGQRVTLRCSPRSGDLSVYWYQQSLDQGLQFLIQYYNGEERAKGNILERFSAQQFPDLHSELNLSSLELGDSALYFCASSVGWGQRSSPLHFGNGTRLTVT.

The V call is TRBV11-2, the J call TRBJ1-2; no clear D. The CDR3 is 15 residues long. Trimming shortened V by 0 bases and J by 2 bases, and 10 bases separated the two germline ends. Germline CDR1 is SGHAT and CDR2 is FQNNGV. For the CDR3, the DNA is TGTGCCAGCAGCTTAGATCCTAACAGCAACTATGGCTACACCTTC. It specifies CASSLDPNSNYGYTF.

CDR3 region: CASSLSLGRNYGYTF. In DNA, the CDR3 is TGCGCCAGCAGCCTCTCCCTGGGCAGGAACTATGGCTACACCTTC. The V gene is TRBV5-1, the J gene TRBJ1-2; no clear D gene. The germline V and J ends were trimmed by 4 bases and 2 bases, with 15 bases remaining between them. Germline-derived CDR1 and CDR2 are SGHRS and YFSETQ. The CDR3 is 15 amino acids.

The chain carries TRBV18 and TRBJ1-2; TRBD1 might be the D (6 bases). This CDR3 contains 14 residues. V was pared by 2 bases and J by 4 bases, with 11 bases between. Germline CDR1 KGHSH, CDR2 LQKENI. This chain's CDR3 is CASSPLDSGYGYTF. The CDR3 DNA reads as TGTGCCAGCTCACCATTGGACAGTGGCTATGGCTACACCTTC.

The chain uses TRBV21-1 and TRBJ2-5; the DNA was not used to check the table's D call, TRBD1. TRBV21-1 is termed a pseudogene. CDR3 length: 20 amino acids. The CDR3 DNA reads as TGTGCCAGCAAGGGACAGGGGGCCGTTCCAATCGAATATGGAAAAGAGACCCAGTACTTC. This codes for CASKGQGAVPIEYGKETQYF.

This clone showed up just once. The genes are TRBV18 and TRBJ2-1; 7 nucleotides match TRBD1. The CDR3 loop spans 15 amino acids. In germline, CDR1 is KGHSH, CDR2 LQKENI. Unmatched junction bases numbered 8, after V lost 4 bases and J lost 5 bases. The CDR3 sequence is CASSLRDSGDNEQFF. The CDR3 DNA follows: TGTGCCAGCTCACTCCGGGACAGCGGCGACAATGAGCAGTTCTTC.